Described below is a single T cell receptor beta chain sequence and its context. Its antigen is unidentified. The V gene end was trimmed by 6 bases and the J gene end by 6 bases; junction bases not matched to a gene: 7. The CDR3 runs 14 residues. Germline CDR1 reads MNHEY; CDR2 reads SMNVEV (reference sequence). The data originate from a study of shared clonotypes between healthy human individuals. Overall study findings and caveats: Against clonotypes common to all four donors, non-shared ones had lower generation probabilities.

Profiled with immunoSEQ multiplex PCR; TCRdb holds only in-frame clones, not every one. The sample lists about 680,000 clones, about 74% seen once, with about 1.7% in the top ten. Material: memory CD4+ T cells sorted from blood. The subset here: CD45RA-negative fraction. The chain joins TRBV27 to TRBJ2-7; TRBD1 matches 11 bases. The clonotype originates from a woman aged 25 to 39 in good health. The CDR3 here is CASSPDRGRGEQYF. The CDR3 region has the DNA TGTGCCAGCAGCCCGGACAGGGGGCGAGGCGAGCAGTACTTC.